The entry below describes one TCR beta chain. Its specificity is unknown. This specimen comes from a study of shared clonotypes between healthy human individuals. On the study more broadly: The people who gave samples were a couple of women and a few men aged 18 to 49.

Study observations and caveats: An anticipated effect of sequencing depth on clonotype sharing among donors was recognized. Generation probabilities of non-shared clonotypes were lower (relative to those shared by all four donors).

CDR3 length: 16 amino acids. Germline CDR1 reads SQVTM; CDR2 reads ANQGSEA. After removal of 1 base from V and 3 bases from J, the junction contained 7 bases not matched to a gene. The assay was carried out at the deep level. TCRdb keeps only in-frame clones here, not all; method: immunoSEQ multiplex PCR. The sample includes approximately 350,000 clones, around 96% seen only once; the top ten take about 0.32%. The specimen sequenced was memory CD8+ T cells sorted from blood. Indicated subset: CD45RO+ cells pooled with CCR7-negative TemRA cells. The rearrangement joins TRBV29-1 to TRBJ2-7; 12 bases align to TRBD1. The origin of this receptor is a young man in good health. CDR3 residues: CSVEVRGTGGFYEQYF. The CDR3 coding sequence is TGCAGCGTTGAAGTTAGGGGGACAGGGGGCTTCTACGAGCAGTACTTC.